Below are 20 T cell receptor beta chains sequenced from a single sample in a study of vaccination and CD4 T cells after COVID-19. Cultured CD4+ T cells had their DNA profiled by the Oncomine TCR Beta short-read assay. TCRdb ran MiXCR on the PCR reads and lists one entry per CDR3 protein. Altogether about 13,000 distinct CDR3 sequences are present, about 50% being singletons, with the ten largest covering approximately 12%. These receptors' antigens are unknown. Treatment in this sample: roughly nine-day PBMC culture with coronavirus spike peptide pools or control peptides (ViraFEST assay). Sequenced sample: CD4+ T cells from blood, cultured in vitro. These receptors originate from a human donor who had recovered from COVID-19.

V usage is TRBV2 and J usage is TRBJ2-7; D unclear. The CDR3 runs to 14 residues. The V gene lost 2 bases and the J gene lost 2 bases, with 10 bases spanning the gap. Germline V gene sequence: CDR1 SNHLY, CDR2 FYNNEI. CDR3 residues: CASSESRNTYEQYF. CDR3 DNA sequence: TGTGCCAGCAGTGAAAGTAGGAATACCTACGAGCAGTACTTC. The complete variable domain, with remaining parts taken from reference TRBV2 and TRBJ2-7, reads EPEVTQTPSHQVTQMGQEVILRCVPISNHLYFYWYRQILGQKVEFLVSFYNNEISEKSEIFDDQFSVERPDGSNFTLKIRSTKLEDSAMYFCASSESRNTYEQYFGPGTRLTVT.

V gene TRBV12-3 or TRBV12-4 combines with J gene TRBJ2-2; the D is unclear. Trimming removed 2 bases at V and 7 bases at J, with 11 bases between. This CDR3 is built from 14 residues. The CDR3 DNA reads TGTGCCAGCAGTTTAAACCCTCGAGTCGGGGAGCTGTTTTTT. Translated: CASSLNPRVGELFF.

V gene TRBV3-1 combines with J gene TRBJ2-5; D may correspond to TRBD1 or TRBD2 (5 bases each). With 3 bases removed from V and 6 bases from J, the gap between germline ends came to 11 bases. The CDR3 extends over 13 amino acids. The V gene's germline CDR1 is LGHDT and CDR2 YNNKEL (reference sequence). The CDR3 reads CASSHGGRKTQYF. The CDR3 bases are TGTGCCAGCAGCCATGGGGGTAGGAAGACCCAGTACTTC.

This clonotype was observed a handful of times. This sequence joins TRBV6-1 and TRBJ1-5; D not resolved. The CDR3 totals 16 residues. Trimming removed 6 bases from V and 4 bases from J, with 19 bases in between. Germline CDR1 MNHNS, CDR2 SASEGT. This chain's CDR3 is CASRLSQGVPNQPQHF. The CDR3 nucleotides read TGTGCCAGCAGACTTTCCCAAGGCGTCCCGAATCAGCCCCAGCATTTT.

A few counts support this clonotype. The chain joins TRBV20-1 to TRBJ2-7, with 7 positions matching TRBD1. The CDR3 consists of 14 residues. Germline V gives CDR1 DFQATT, CDR2 SNEGSKA (reference sequence). After removal of 0 bases from V and 1 base from J, the junction contained 3 bases not matched to a gene. CDR3 residues: CSARETGPSYEQYF. For the CDR3, the DNA is TGCAGTGCTAGAGAGACAGGGCCGTCCTACGAGCAGTACTTC.

The CDR3 is CAISRQGIGETQYF. DNA of the CDR3: TGTGCCATCAGTAGACAGGGGATCGGGGAGACCCAGTACTTC. This sequence joins TRBV10-3 and TRBJ2-5; 8 bases are shared with TRBD1. The CDR3 has 14 amino acids. V shed 5 bases, J shed 5 bases, and the junction held 7 bases outside the gene matches. Germline V gene data show CDR1 as ENHRY and CDR2 as SYGVKD.

The rearrangement links TRBV6-1 to TRBJ1-2, with D perhaps TRBD1 (6 bases). The V gene's germline CDR1 is MNHNS and CDR2 SASEGT. Trimming cost V 7 bases and J 4 bases, with 13 bases left between them. This CDR3 contains 13 residues. Here the CDR3 reads CASTEDSLYGYTF. The CDR3 DNA reads as TGTGCCAGCACCGAGGACAGCCTCTATGGCTACACCTTC.

Turning to this clonotype: An end of the junction does not agree with germline; a read error may underlie this. The CDR3 here is CASSSGTGAPLGTEAFF. The CDR3 DNA reads as TGTGCCAGCAGCTCCGGGACAGGGGCACCTCTGGGTACTGAAGCTTTCTTT. J is TRBJ1-1 and V is TRBV5-3; 10 bases map to TRBD1. TRBV5-3 is an ORF, and what it does is uncertain. There are 17 residues in the CDR3.

This clonotype was seen only a few times. The V call is TRBV20-1, the J call TRBJ2-7; D is uncertain. The CDR3 is 14 residues long. From germline, CDR1 is DFQATT and CDR2 SNEGSKA (reference sequence). V was pared by 3 bases and J by 0 bases, with 12 bases between. In DNA, the CDR3 is TGCAGTGCTAGGATCGGGCTTAGCTCCTACGAGCAGTACTTC. It encodes CSARIGLSSYEQYF.

This chain connects TRBV4-3 to TRBJ2-3; D remains unclear. Germline V CDR1 and CDR2: LGHNA, YSLEER. Trimming left V 0 bases short and J 4 bases short, with 5 bases between. The CDR3 covers 13 residues. CDR3: CASSQDRSDTQYF. CDR3 in DNA: TGCGCCAGCAGCCAAGATCGATCAGATACGCAGTATTTT.

This chain connects TRBV6-2 or TRBV6-3 to TRBJ2-1; possible D gene TRBD1, 5 bases. V shed 9 bases and J shed 0 bases, with 21 bases lying between them. The CDR3 spans 17 residues. CDR1 and CDR2 from the germline V gene are MNHEY and SVGEGT. As DNA, the CDR3 is TGTGCCAGAAACCGCAGGGTTAGAGGCAGCTCCTACAATGAGCAGTTCTTC. Translated: CARNRRVRGSSYNEQFF.

The chain has TRBV6-1 and TRBJ2-5, with 14 nucleotides matching TRBD2. Germline V gene data show CDR1 as MNHNS and CDR2 as SASEGT. The CDR3 is 18 residues long. Germline trimming cut 6 bases from V and 4 bases from J; bases unmatched to any gene: 13. CDR3 in amino acids: CASRPPVTSGRDRETQYF. As DNA, the CDR3 is TGTGCCAGCAGACCGCCTGTGACTAGCGGGAGGGATAGAGAGACCCAGTACTTC.

The V gene is TRBV2, the J gene TRBJ2-2, with D perhaps TRBD2 (6 bases). V lost 4 bases and J lost 1, with 10 bases in between. Germline V lookup: CDR1 SNHLY, CDR2 FYNNEI. The CDR3 extends over 15 amino acids. In nucleotides, the CDR3 is TGTGCCAGCAGTGCGCCGGGACTGAACACCGGGGAGCTGTTTTTT. This sequence encodes CASSAPGLNTGELFF.

This clonotype has more than one count but fewer than ten. J is TRBJ1-6 and V is TRBV14; no definite D call. V lost 5 bases to trimming and J lost 8 bases, with 10 bases between them. CDR1 is SGHDN, CDR2 FVKESK, per germline. The CDR3 spans 13 residues. The CDR3 DNA is TGTGCCAGCAGCACTAACAGAGATTCACCCCTCCACTTT. This sequence encodes CASSTNRDSPLHF.

V is TRBV4-2 and J is TRBJ1-2; no definite D call. The CDR3 sequence is 12 residues long. The ends were cut back, 1 base at V and 8 bases at J, with 8 bases in the middle. Looked up from germline, CDR1 is LGHNA and CDR2 is YNFKEQ. This chain's CDR3 is CASSQAGWGYTF. DNA of the CDR3: TGTGCCAGCAGCCAAGCCGGTTGGGGCTACACCTTC.

The chain carries TRBV19 and TRBJ2-7; D perhaps matches TRBD2 (6 bases). Trimming left V 6 bases short and J 1 base short, with 10 bases between. Germline assignment: CDR1 LNHDA and CDR2 SQIVND (reference sequence). The CDR3 spans 13 residues. For the CDR3, the DNA is TGTGCCAGTAGGCCCGGGACTTCCTACGAGCAGTACTTC. The encoded protein is CASRPGTSYEQYF.

The V gene is TRBV12-3 or TRBV12-4, the J gene TRBJ1-1, with D possibly TRBD1 on 6 matching bases. This CDR3 contains 15 residues. V was trimmed by 6 bases and J by 0 bases, leaving 14 bases between them. CDR3 region: CASRATGSLNTEAFF. The CDR3, as DNA: TGTGCCAGCAGGGCCACAGGGTCTTTGAACACTGAAGCTTTCTTT.

The chain uses TRBV30 and TRBJ1-2, with a weak D call TRBD1 (5 bases). The V end lost 3 bases, the J end lost 9 bases, and 14 bases lay between the germline ends. From germline, CDR1 is GTSNPN and CDR2 SVGIG (reference sequence). The CDR3 totals 12 residues. The CDR3 coding sequence is TGTGCCTGGAGACGGGACTTTCGGAGCTACACCTTC. Protein product: CAWRRDFRSYTF.

This chain joins TRBV30 and TRBJ1-1; TRBD1 might be the D (5 bases). CDR1 is GTSNPN and CDR2 is SVGIG in the germline V gene (reference sequence). The CDR3 contains 13 residues. V lost 2 bases and J lost 5, with 12 bases in between. Here the CDR3 reads CAWSQQAGTEAFF. CDR3 nucleotide sequence: TGTGCCTGGAGTCAACAGGCTGGGACTGAAGCTTTCTTT.

The V and J genes are TRBV6-5 and TRBJ2-7, with 7 bases fitting TRBD1. Germline V gene lookup returns CDR1 MNHEY and CDR2 SVGAGI. The V and J ends lost 4 bases and 2 bases, in that order; junction bases with no gene match: 11. The CDR3 extends over 16 amino acids. The CDR3 DNA reads TGTGCCAGCAGTTCCTTCTCCGGGACAGTCACCTACGAGCAGTACTTC. As protein: CASSSFSGTVTYEQYF.